The clone carrying this TCR beta chain was detected only a few times. These data are taken from a study of blood T cells in healthy people across ages. The CDR3 spans 13 residues. Trimming stripped 7 bases from V and 0 bases from J, with 4 bases between. A second about 6 to 11 cycle PCR used barcoded and J-beta primers. TCRdb redid the calling of the 5' RACE reads with MiXCR, one entry per CDR3 protein. The table includes about 580,000 distinct CDR3 sequences, under 55% detected once. The source material was blood. The J gene is TRBJ2-6, the V gene TRBV12-3 or TRBV12-4; D is ambiguous. This TCR was sampled from a man at least 80 years old in good health. CDR3 protein: CASTASGANVLTF. Written as DNA, the CDR3 is TGTGCCAGCACTGCCTCTGGGGCCAACGTCCTGACTTTC.